These 25 T cell receptor beta chains share one sample of origin, sequenced in a study of shared clonotypes between healthy human individuals. This table comes from immunoSEQ multiplex PCR, and its TCRdb copy is limited to in-frame clones, with some not included. The repertoire holds more than 2 million clones, with about 95% as singletons. The specimen was naive CD4+ T cells sorted from blood. Regarding subset: CD45RA+ positively selected. The receptors were gathered from a man aged 18 to 29 in good health.

This chain joins TRBV13 and TRBJ2-5, with D hard to call. The CDR3 consists of 11 residues. V was shortened by 2 bases and J by 5 bases, with 3 bases between the two germline ends. In germline, CDR1 is PRHDT, CDR2 FYEKMQ (reference sequence). The CDR3 spells CASSLTETQYF. In nucleotides, the CDR3 is TGTGCCAGCAGCTTAACGGAGACCCAGTACTTC.

This clone was observed a handful of times. The chain links TRBV6-5 to TRBJ1-5; no definite D call. Germline V gives CDR1 MNHEY, CDR2 SVGAGI. The V and J ends lost 2 bases and 1 base respectively, with 6 bases between them. The CDR3 length is 14 residues. CDR3 amino acids: CASSYLGSNQPQHF. The CDR3 coding sequence is TGTGCCAGCAGTTACCTGGGCAGCAATCAGCCCCAGCATTTT.

The chain combines TRBV30 with TRBJ2-7, with D possibly being TRBD2 (7 bases). The germline V gene has CDR1 GTSNPN and CDR2 SVGIG (reference sequence). Trimming shortened V by 8 bases and J by 4 bases, and 18 bases separated the two germline ends. The CDR3 consists of 13 residues. The CDR3 protein is CALWRGGTYEQYF. CDR3 DNA sequence: TGTGCCCTGTGGAGGGGGGGGACGTACGAGCAGTACTTC.

V and J are TRBV10-3 and TRBJ1-4; possibly TRBD1 for D (5 bases). Between the trimmed V and J ends, which lost 2 bases and 8 bases, there was a span of 9 bases. CDR1 and CDR2 from the germline V gene are ENHRY and SYGVKD. The CDR3 has 13 amino acids. CDR3 coding DNA: TGTGCCATCAGTGAGGGGGCGAAGGAAAAACTGTTTTTT. Translating gives CAISEGAKEKLFF.

The chain carries TRBV6-1 and TRBJ1-4; TRBD1 aligns across 7 bases. This CDR3 is 14 amino acids long. J was trimmed by 8 bases and V by 11 bases; bases with no gene match: 14. CDR1 is MNHNS, CDR2 SASEGT, per germline. In DNA form, the CDR3 reads TGTGCCTGCGCGGGGACAGCTCTGGGAGAAAAACTGTTTTTT. Protein: CACAGTALGEKLFF.

The table lists this clone with a count of one. The chain combines TRBV5-1 with TRBJ2-7, with D perhaps TRBD2 (6 bases). CDR1 SGHRS and CDR2 YFSETQ come from the germline V gene. CDR3 length: 14 residues. Between the trimmed V and J ends, which lost 7 bases and 5 bases, there was a span of 19 bases. The CDR3 bases are TGCGCCAGCTCCCCACGCCCCGGGGGTGACGAGCAGTACTTC. Its protein product is CASSPRPGGDEQYF.

In this sample, this clone turned up once. The gene calls are TRBV15 and TRBJ2-5; D not certain. The germline gives CDR1 LNHNV, CDR2 YYDKDF (reference sequence). The length of the CDR3 is 14 residues. The ends were cut back, 0 bases at V and 3 bases at J, with 8 bases in the middle. This chain's CDR3 is CATSRDIGKETQYF. The DNA of the CDR3 is TGTGCCACCAGCAGAGATATAGGCAAAGAGACCCAGTACTTC.

The genes are TRBV6-1 and TRBJ2-7; 7 bases agree with TRBD2. The V segment lost 0 bases and the J segment 3 bases; nucleotides outside the gene matches: 8. The CDR3 runs to 16 residues. Germline CDR1 reads MNHNS; CDR2 reads SASEGT. The DNA of the CDR3 is TGTGCCAGCAGTGAAGCGCTGGCGGGAGACGTCTACGAGCAGTACTTC. Its translation: CASSEALAGDVYEQYF.

Note on this clone: Other DNA sequences in this specimen translate into the identical CDR3. As DNA, the CDR3 is TGTGCCTGGAGTGTGTGGGGGAGCGGGGAGCTGTTTTTT. It is translated as CAWSVWGSGELFF. The chain carries TRBV30 and TRBJ2-2; D possibly matches TRBD1 or TRBD2 (5 bases each). Germline V gene data show CDR1 as GTSNPN and CDR2 as SVGIG (reference sequence). CDR3 length: 13 residues. The germline V and J ends were trimmed by 0 bases and 7 bases, with 9 bases remaining between them. The full variable domain, in which reference TRBV30 and TRBJ2-2 provide the parts outside the CDR3, is SQTIHQWPATLVQPVGSPLSLECTVEGTSNPNLYWYRQAAGRGLQLLFYSVGIGQISSEVPQNLSASRPQDRQFILSSKKLLLSDSGFYLCAWSVWGSGELFFGEGSRLTVL.

The chain recombines TRBV5-4 with TRBJ2-7; tentative D call: TRBD1 (5 bases). V lost 1 base to trimming and J lost 3 bases, with 17 bases between them. The CDR3 consists of 16 residues. CDR1 and CDR2 from the germline V gene are SGHNT and YYREEE (reference sequence). This CDR3 is CASSLPSSGNLYEQYF. CDR3 bases: TGTGCCAGCAGCTTGCCTTCCTCAGGGAACCTCTACGAGCAGTACTTC.

The chain combines TRBV29-1 with TRBJ2-1; D is uncertain. CDR3 length equals 12 residues. The V end was cut by 6 bases, the J end by 4 bases, with 10 bases between. In germline, CDR1 is SQVTM, CDR2 ANQGSEA. As DNA, the CDR3 is TGCAGCGTAGGGATTGGTTACAATGAGCAGTTCTTC. It is translated as CSVGIGYNEQFF.

The chain combines TRBV4-1 with TRBJ2-5; 10 nucleotides line up with TRBD2. V gave up 1 base and J gave up 2 bases; unmatched junction bases: 4. The CDR3 consists of 16 residues. Per the germline V gene, CDR1 is MGHRA and CDR2 is YSYEKL. The CDR3 coding sequence is TGCGCCAGCAGCCAAGCCAGGACTAGCGGTCAAGAGACCCAGTACTTC. Translating gives CASSQARTSGQETQYF.

CDR3 DNA sequence: TGCGCCAGCAGCTTTACTGGGGGCCAGCCCCAGCATTTT. Encoded protein: CASSFTGGQPQHF. V is TRBV5-1 and J is TRBJ1-5; TRBD1 is a possible D gene (6 bases). This CDR3 comprises 13 residues. V was shortened by 2 bases and J by 7 bases, with 10 bases between the two germline ends. CDR1 is SGHRS and CDR2 is YFSETQ in the germline V gene.

The gene calls are TRBV9 and TRBJ2-7; D remains unclear. Trimming pared 1 base from V and 6 bases from J, leaving 14 bases between. This CDR3 has 14 residues. The V gene's germline CDR1 is SGDLS and CDR2 YYNGEE. The CDR3 here is CASSVSSGVGEQYF. The CDR3 DNA reads as TGTGCCAGCAGCGTATCAAGTGGAGTCGGCGAGCAGTACTTC.

This clone was counted once. This chain links TRBV30 with TRBJ1-2; D perhaps matches TRBD1 (5 bases). CDR3 length: 14 amino acids. The V end lost 4 bases, the J end lost 6 bases, and 18 bases lay between the germline ends. The germline V gene encodes CDR1 GTSNPN and CDR2 SVGIG (reference sequence). CDR3 bases: TGTGCCTGGATTCCTCGGGGCCCGGGGGATGGCTACACCTTC. It yields the protein CAWIPRGPGDGYTF. The full variable domain, with the rest looked up from reference TRBV30 and TRBJ1-2, is SQTIHQWPATLVQPVGSPLSLECTVEGTSNPNLYWYRQAAGRGLQLLFYSVGIGQISSEVPQNLSASRPQDRQFILSSKKLLLSDSGFYLCAWIPRGPGDGYTFGSGTRLTVV.

The chain has TRBV19 and TRBJ1-6; D unresolved. This CDR3 is built from 15 residues. Germline-derived CDR1 and CDR2 are LNHDA and SQIVND (reference sequence). Trimming stripped 1 base from V and 10 bases from J, with 14 bases between. CDR3 sequence: CASSIGSTAFSPLHF. The CDR3 nucleotides read TGTGCCAGTAGTATAGGCAGTACAGCCTTCTCACCCCTCCACTTT.

This rearrangement joins TRBV6-1 to TRBJ1-4; D is uncertain. The CDR3 is 16 amino acids. Trimming took 4 bases from V and 1 from J, leaving 13 bases between them. Germline V CDR1 and CDR2: MNHNS, SASEGT. DNA for the CDR3: TGTGCCAGCAGTGGCCAGCCCGAGATAACTAATGAAAAACTGTTTTTT. It codes for CASSGQPEITNEKLFF.

This clone was seen a single time. Distinct nucleotide sequences in the sample also encode this CDR3. The chain combines TRBV5-1 with TRBJ1-1; possibly TRBD1 for D (5 bases). Trimming shortened V by 0 bases and J by 0 bases, and 9 bases separated the two germline ends. The CDR3 length is 15 residues. Germline V CDR1 and CDR2: SGHRS, YFSETQ. The CDR3 reads CASSLGQGMNTEAFF. The DNA of the CDR3 is TGCGCCAGCAGCTTGGGGCAGGGAATGAACACTGAAGCTTTCTTT.

The rearrangement uses TRBV18 and TRBJ1-5; weak D call: TRBD1 (5 bases). The CDR3 is made up of 14 amino acids. The ends were cut back, 2 bases at V and 9 bases at J, with 14 bases in the middle. Germline CDR1 and CDR2: KGHSH and LQKENI. The CDR3 loop reads CASSPGMEGRPQHF. CDR3 bases: TGTGCCAGCTCACCAGGGATGGAGGGGAGGCCCCAGCATTTT.

The chain uses TRBV21-1 and TRBJ1-2; TRBD1 was called by the table and not checked on the DNA. TRBV21-1 is listed as a pseudogene. The CDR3 consists of 11 residues. The CDR3 spells CATTGYYGYTF. CDR3 nucleotides: TGTGCCACTACAGGGTACTATGGCTACACCTTC.

The chain recombines TRBV18 with TRBJ2-7; maybe TRBD1 (5 bases). The CDR3 spans 14 residues. Germline V lookup: CDR1 KGHSH, CDR2 LQKENI. Trimming cost V 2 bases and J 4 bases, with 12 bases left between them. For the CDR3, the DNA is TGTGCCAGCTCACCATCTTCGACAGCGTACGAGCAGTACTTC. This encodes CASSPSSTAYEQYF.

The chain employs TRBV5-1 and TRBJ1-6; 9 bases map to TRBD1. Germline trimming cut 4 bases from V and 5 bases from J; bases unmatched to any gene: 10. Germline loops: CDR1 SGHRS, CDR2 YFSETQ. The length of the CDR3 is 17 residues. In DNA, the CDR3 is TGCGCCAGCAGCCCGGGACAGGGCTTTACCGATAATTCACCCCTCCACTTT. This translates into CASSPGQGFTDNSPLHF.

This chain links TRBV7-3 with TRBJ2-1; 8 nucleotides agree with TRBD2. Trimming at V came to 3 bases and at J to 5 bases, leaving 3 bases not matched to a gene. In germline, CDR1 is SGHTA, CDR2 FQGTGA. This CDR3 spans 14 amino acids. CDR3 residues: CASSLVAGNNEQFF. In nucleotides, the CDR3 is TGTGCCAGCAGCTTGGTAGCGGGGAACAATGAGCAGTTCTTC.

Comments on this clone: A much larger clone sits a single nucleotide away, making a read error possible. The genes are TRBV6-1 and TRBJ1-5; D gene unclear. Per the germline V gene, CDR1 is MNHNS and CDR2 is SASEGT. The CDR3 contains 13 residues. CDR3 sequence: CASTEGNNQSQHF. CDR3 sequence (DNA): TGTGCCAGTACAGAGGGAAACAATCAGTCCCAGCATTTT.

This chain joins TRBV2 and TRBJ2-1; a possible D gene is TRBD1 (6 bases). Germline loops: CDR1 SNHLY, CDR2 FYNNEI. This CDR3 spans 15 amino acids. The V end lost 4 bases, the J end lost 0 bases, and 10 bases lay between the germline ends. The CDR3 protein is CASSARGISYNEQFF. The CDR3 DNA reads as TGTGCCAGCAGTGCCAGGGGTATCTCCTACAATGAGCAGTTCTTC.